The T cell receptor beta chain under discussion was sequenced for a study of blood T cell repertoires in COVID-19. Clones were read by immunoSEQ multiplex PCR, and TCRdb kept only the in-frame ones, dropping some. The sample yields around 86,000 clones, around 87% seen once. J lost 4 bases, V lost 2 bases, and 4 bases had no gene match. The length of the CDR3 is 14 residues. Germline V gene lookup returns CDR1 MNHEY and CDR2 SVGAGI. J is TRBJ1-2 and V is TRBV6-5, with 7 positions matching TRBD1. This sequence originates from a human donor with acute or convalescent COVID-19. The donor label of this sample is uncertain. The specimen was peripheral blood. CDR3 loop: CASSYRGPAYGYTF. CDR3 nucleotides: TGTGCCAGCAGTTACAGGGGGCCGGCCTATGGCTACACCTTC.